This T cell receptor (beta chain) derives from a study of T cells in Graves' hyperthyroidism and ophthalmopathy. Many counts were recorded for this clonotype. Amplification of TCR beta CDR3 regions used RNA as the template. When the TCR CDR3 underwent first-round RT-PCR, the HTBI primer set was used. From the multiplex PCR reads, TCRdb called clonotypes with MiXCR, one entry per CDR3 protein. The sample contains some 600,000 distinct CDR3 sequences, around 14% of which appear only once. Germline V lookup: CDR1 MDHEN, CDR2 SYDVKM. V was shortened by 2 bases and J by 1 base, with 12 bases between the two germline ends. The CDR3 covers 15 residues. For the diagnoses, clinical symptoms, serum thyroxine and TRAb, thyroid ultrasound and orbital computed tomography were used.

Sequenced sample: blood. The TCR was taken from a woman in her twenties or thirties with Graves' hyperthyroidism that later progressed to Graves' ophthalmopathy. V usage is TRBV28 and J usage is TRBJ2-7; D is unclear. The CDR3 is CASSLTGVVSYEQYF. The CDR3 bases are TGTGCCAGCAGTTTAACGGGCGTGGTTTCCTACGAGCAGTACTTC.